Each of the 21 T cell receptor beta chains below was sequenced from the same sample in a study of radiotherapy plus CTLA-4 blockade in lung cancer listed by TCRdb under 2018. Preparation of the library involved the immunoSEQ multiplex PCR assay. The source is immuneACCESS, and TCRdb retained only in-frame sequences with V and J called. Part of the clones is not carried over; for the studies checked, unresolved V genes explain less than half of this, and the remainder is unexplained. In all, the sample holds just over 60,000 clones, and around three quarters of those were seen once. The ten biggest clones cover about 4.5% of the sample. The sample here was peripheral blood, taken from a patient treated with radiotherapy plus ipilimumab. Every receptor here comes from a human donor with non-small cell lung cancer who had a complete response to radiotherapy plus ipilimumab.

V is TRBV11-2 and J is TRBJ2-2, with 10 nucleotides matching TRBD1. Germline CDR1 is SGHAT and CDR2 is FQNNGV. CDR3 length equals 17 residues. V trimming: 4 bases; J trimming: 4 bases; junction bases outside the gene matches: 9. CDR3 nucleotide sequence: TGTGCCAGCAGCTACACAAGGACAGGGGGAAGCACCGGGGAGCTGTTTTTT. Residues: CASSYTRTGGSTGELFF.

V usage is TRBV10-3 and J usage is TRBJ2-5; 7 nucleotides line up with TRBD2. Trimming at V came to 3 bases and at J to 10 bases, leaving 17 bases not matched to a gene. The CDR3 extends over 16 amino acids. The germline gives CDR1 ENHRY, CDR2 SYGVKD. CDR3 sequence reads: CAISDSGREGGRDQYF. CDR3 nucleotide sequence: TGTGCCATCAGTGACTCAGGCAGGGAGGGTGGAAGAGACCAGTACTTC.

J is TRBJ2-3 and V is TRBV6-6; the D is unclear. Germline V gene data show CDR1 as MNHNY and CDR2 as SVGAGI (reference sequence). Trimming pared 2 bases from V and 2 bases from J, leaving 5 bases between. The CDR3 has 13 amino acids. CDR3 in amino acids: CASSYLTTDTQYF. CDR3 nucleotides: TGTGCCAGCAGTTACCTAACCACAGATACGCAGTATTTT.

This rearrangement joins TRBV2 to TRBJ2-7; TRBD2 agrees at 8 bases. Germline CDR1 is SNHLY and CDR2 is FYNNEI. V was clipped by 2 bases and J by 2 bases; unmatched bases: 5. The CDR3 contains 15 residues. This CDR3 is CASSEISGGAYEQYF. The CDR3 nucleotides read TGTGCCAGCAGTGAAATAAGCGGGGGAGCCTACGAGCAGTACTTC.

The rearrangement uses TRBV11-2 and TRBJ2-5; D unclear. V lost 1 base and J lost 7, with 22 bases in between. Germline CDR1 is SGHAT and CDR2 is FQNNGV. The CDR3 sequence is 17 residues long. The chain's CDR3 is CASSLAPGQAKKVTQYF. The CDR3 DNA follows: TGTGCCAGCAGCTTAGCCCCCGGGCAGGCAAAGAAAGTGACCCAGTACTTC.

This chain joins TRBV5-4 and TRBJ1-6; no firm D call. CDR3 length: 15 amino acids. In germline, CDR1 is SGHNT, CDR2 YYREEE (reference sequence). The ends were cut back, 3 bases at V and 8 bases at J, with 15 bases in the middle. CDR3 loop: CASSSGPLRDSPLHF. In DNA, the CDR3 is TGTGCCAGCAGCTCCGGGCCACTTCGGGATTCACCCCTCCACTTT.

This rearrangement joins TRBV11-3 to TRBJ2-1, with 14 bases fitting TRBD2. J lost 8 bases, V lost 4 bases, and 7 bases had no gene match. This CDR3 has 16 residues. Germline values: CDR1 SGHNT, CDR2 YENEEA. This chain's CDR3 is CASSSRLAGGVDEQFF. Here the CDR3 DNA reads TGTGCCAGCAGCTCGAGACTAGCGGGAGGGGTTGATGAGCAGTTCTTC.

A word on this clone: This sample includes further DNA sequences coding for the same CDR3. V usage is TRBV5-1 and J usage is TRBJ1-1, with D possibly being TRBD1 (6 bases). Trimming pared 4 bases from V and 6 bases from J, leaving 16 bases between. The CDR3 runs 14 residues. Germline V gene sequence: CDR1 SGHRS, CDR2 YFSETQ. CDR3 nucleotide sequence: TGCGCCAGCAGCGAACAGGGAAGGGGGGCTGAAGCTTTCTTT. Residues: CASSEQGRGAEAFF.

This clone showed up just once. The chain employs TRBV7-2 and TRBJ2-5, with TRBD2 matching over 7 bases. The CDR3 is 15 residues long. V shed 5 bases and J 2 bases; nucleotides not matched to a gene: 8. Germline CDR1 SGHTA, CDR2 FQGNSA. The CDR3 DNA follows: TGTGCCAGCAGCCCCCGACTAGCCAGTCAAGAGACCCAGTACTTC. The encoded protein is CASSPRLASQETQYF.

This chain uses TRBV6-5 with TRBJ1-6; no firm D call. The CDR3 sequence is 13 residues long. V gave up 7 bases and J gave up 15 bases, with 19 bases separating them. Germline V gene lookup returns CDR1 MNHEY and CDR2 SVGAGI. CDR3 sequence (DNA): TGTGCCAGCATCGACGACCTTACCAAAAGCCTCCACTTT. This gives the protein CASIDDLTKSLHF.

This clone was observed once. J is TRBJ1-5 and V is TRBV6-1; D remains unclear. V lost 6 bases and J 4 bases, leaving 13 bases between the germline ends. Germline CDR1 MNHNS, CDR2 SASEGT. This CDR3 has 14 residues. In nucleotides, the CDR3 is TGTGCCAGCAGCGACGGAGTATATAATCAGCCCCAGCATTTT. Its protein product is CASSDGVYNQPQHF.

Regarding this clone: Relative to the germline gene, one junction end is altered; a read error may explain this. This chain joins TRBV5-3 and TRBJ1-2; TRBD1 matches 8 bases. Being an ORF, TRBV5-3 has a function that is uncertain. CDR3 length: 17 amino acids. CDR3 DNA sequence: TGTGCCAGAAGCAATAGAATTCGACAGGGGAAGGACTATGGCCACACCTTC. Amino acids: CARSNRIRQGKDYGHTF.

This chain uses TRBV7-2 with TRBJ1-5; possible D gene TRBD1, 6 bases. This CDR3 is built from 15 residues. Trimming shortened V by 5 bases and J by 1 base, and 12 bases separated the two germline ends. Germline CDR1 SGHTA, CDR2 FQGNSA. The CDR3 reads CASSPTGLSNQPQHF. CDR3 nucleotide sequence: TGTGCCAGCAGCCCTACAGGGTTAAGCAATCAGCCCCAGCATTTT.

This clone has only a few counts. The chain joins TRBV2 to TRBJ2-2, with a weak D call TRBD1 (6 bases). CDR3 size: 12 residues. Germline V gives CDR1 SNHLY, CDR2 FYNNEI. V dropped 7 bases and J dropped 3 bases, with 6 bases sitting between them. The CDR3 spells CASNRDTGELFF. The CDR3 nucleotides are TGTGCCAGCAACAGGGACACCGGGGAGCTGTTTTTT. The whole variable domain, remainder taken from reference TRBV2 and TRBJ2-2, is EPEVTQTPSHQVTQMGQEVILRCVPISNHLYFYWYRQILGQKVEFLVSFYNNEISEKSEIFDDQFSVERPDGSNFTLKIRSTKLEDSAMYFCASNRDTGELFFGEGSRLTVL.

The CDR3 sequence: CASSLEGQIYGYTF. The CDR3 nucleotides are TGTGCCAGCAGCTTAGAGGGACAGATCTATGGCTACACCTTC. This chain links TRBV7-6 with TRBJ1-2, with TRBD1 matching over 7 bases. From germline, CDR1 is SGHVS and CDR2 FNYEAQ. The CDR3 has 14 amino acids. The V gene end was trimmed by 1 base and the J gene end by 4 bases; junction bases not matched to a gene: 3.

Written as DNA, the CDR3 is TGTGCCAGCAGCCCAGTAGGATCACAGGGGCGAGGTACTGAAGCTTTCTTT. It specifies CASSPVGSQGRGTEAFF. The rearrangement links TRBV9 to TRBJ1-1; 7 bases line up with TRBD1. Germline CDR1 is SGDLS and CDR2 is YYNGEE. The CDR3 contains 17 residues. J gave up 5 bases and V 4 bases, and 17 bases lay outside the gene matches.

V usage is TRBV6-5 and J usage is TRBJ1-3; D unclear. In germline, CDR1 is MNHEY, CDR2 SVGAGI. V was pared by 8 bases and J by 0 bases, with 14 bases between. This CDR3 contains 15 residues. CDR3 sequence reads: CASRRGPSSGNTIYF. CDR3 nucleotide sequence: TGTGCCAGCCGGAGAGGTCCTTCCTCTGGAAACACCATATATTTT.

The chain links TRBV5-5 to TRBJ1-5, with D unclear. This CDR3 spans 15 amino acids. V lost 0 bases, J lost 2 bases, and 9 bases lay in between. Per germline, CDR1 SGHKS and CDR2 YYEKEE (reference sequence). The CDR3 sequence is CASSLVGLGNQPQHF. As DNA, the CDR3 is TGTGCCAGCAGCTTGGTAGGGTTAGGCAATCAGCCCCAGCATTTT.

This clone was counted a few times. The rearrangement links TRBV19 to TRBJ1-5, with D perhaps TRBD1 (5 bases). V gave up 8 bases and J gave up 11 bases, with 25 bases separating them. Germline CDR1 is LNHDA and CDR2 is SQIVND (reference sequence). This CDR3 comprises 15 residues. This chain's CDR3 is CASRYRDEGVMAQHF. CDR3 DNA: TGTGCCAGTCGCTACCGGGACGAAGGGGTTATGGCCCAGCATTTT.

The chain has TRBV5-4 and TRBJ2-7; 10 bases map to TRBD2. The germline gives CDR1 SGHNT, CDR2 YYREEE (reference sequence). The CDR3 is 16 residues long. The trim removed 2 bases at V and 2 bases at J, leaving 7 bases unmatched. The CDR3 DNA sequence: TGTGCCAGCAGCTTCAATAGCGGGGGGTCAACCTACGAGCAGTACTTC. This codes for CASSFNSGGSTYEQYF.

The CDR3 here is CASSVTALNNEQFF. The CDR3 DNA follows: TGTGCCAGCAGCGTAACCGCCTTGAACAATGAGCAGTTCTTC. The V and J genes are TRBV9 and TRBJ2-1, with D unresolved. Germline loops: CDR1 SGDLS, CDR2 YYNGEE. CDR3 length: 14 amino acids. Trimming left V 1 base short and J 5 bases short, with 10 bases between.